A single sample is the source of the 32 T cell receptor beta chains below, sequenced in a study of T cell responses to AZD1222 COVID-19 vaccine (dated by TCRdb to the early 2020s). Library creation used the immunoSEQ multiplex PCR assay. In its TCRdb copy, this immuneACCESS table keeps in-frame sequences only and misses some clones. Where compared with another copy, unresolved V genes explain less than half of these, and the others have no known cause. Recorded for this sample are about 150,000 clones; roughly 87% of them occurred a single time. The ten largest make up 4.5% to 5.5% of the sample. Sample time point, as interpreted from the label and publication: about 28 days (+/-7) after the second vaccine dose. The treatment or condition label on this specimen signifies: meningococcal conjugate vaccine given as trial control. The sample in question was peripheral blood, obtained 28 days after the second dose of the MenACWY control vaccine. All receptors derive from an adult who received the MenACWY meningococcal vaccine as a control.

The chain uses TRBV19 and TRBJ1-2; D might be TRBD1 (5 bases). V dropped 3 bases and J dropped 7 bases, with 12 bases sitting between them. Germline V CDR1 and CDR2: LNHDA, SQIVND (reference sequence). CDR3 length: 13 residues. The CDR3: CASSIGAGSGYTF. The CDR3 region has the DNA TGTGCCAGTAGTATTGGGGCAGGGTCTGGCTACACCTTC.

A few counts support this clone. J is TRBJ2-3 and V is TRBV5-6; 9 nucleotides agree with TRBD1. The germline V gene has CDR1 SGHDT and CDR2 YYEEEE. Unmatched junction bases numbered 10, after V lost 4 bases and J lost 4 bases. This CDR3 spans 16 amino acids. CDR3 DNA: TGTGCCAGCAGCACAGGGACAGGGCGCTTTCCAGATACGCAGTATTTT. Protein product: CASSTGTGRFPDTQYF.

The chain combines TRBV5-8 with TRBJ1-6; 9 positions agree with TRBD1. The length of the CDR3 is 14 residues. Germline lookup yields CDR1 SGHTS and CDR2 YDEGEE. V dropped 5 bases and J dropped 7; count of bases not matched to a gene: 4. CDR3 region: CASRVGQGNSPLHF. DNA for the CDR3: TGTGCCAGCAGGGTGGGACAGGGAAATTCACCCCTCCACTTT.

The chain couples TRBV5-1 to TRBJ1-5; TRBD1 agrees at 7 bases. V lost 0 bases and J lost 6; bases outside the gene matches: 6. CDR1 is SGHRS, CDR2 YFSETQ, per germline. CDR3 size: 15 residues. CDR3 protein: CASSLEGTVGQPQHF. The DNA of the CDR3 is TGCGCCAGCAGCTTGGAGGGGACAGTCGGTCAGCCCCAGCATTTT.

The sample holds a few counts of this clone. V and J are TRBV19 and TRBJ1-1; D uncertain. The ends were cut back, 6 bases at V and 4 bases at J, with 12 bases in the middle. Per the germline V gene, CDR1 is LNHDA and CDR2 is SQIVND (reference sequence). The CDR3 is made up of 13 amino acids. The CDR3 is CASSRRGVTEAFF. For the CDR3, the DNA is TGTGCCAGTAGCCGTCGCGGGGTCACTGAAGCTTTCTTT.

This rearrangement joins TRBV11-3 to TRBJ2-5; perhaps TRBD1 as D (6 bases). The CDR3 extends over 13 amino acids. The germline gives CDR1 SGHNT, CDR2 YENEEA. V lost 1 base and J 3 bases, leaving 6 bases between the germline ends. CDR3 bases: TGTGCCAGCAGCTTAGGGACAGAAGAGACCCAGTACTTC. It translates to CASSLGTEETQYF.

The chain links TRBV30 to TRBJ1-2; TRBD1 matches 9 bases. This CDR3 is 14 amino acids long. The germline CDR1 and CDR2 sequences are GTSNPN and SVGIG (reference sequence). After removal of 2 bases from V and 6 bases from J, the junction contained 7 bases not matched to a gene. CDR3 nucleotides: TGTGCCTGGAGTTACGGACAGGGGTCCAATGGCTACACCTTC. This gives the protein CAWSYGQGSNGYTF.

This clone appeared once. The gene calls are TRBV14 and TRBJ1-1; a weak D match, TRBD1 (5 bases). V was trimmed by 4 bases and J by 4 bases, leaving 13 bases between them. The germline gives CDR1 SGHDN, CDR2 FVKESK. The CDR3 consists of 14 residues. The CDR3 DNA is TGTGCCAGCAGCCTCATGGGGGTTCCCACTGAAGCTTTCTTT. Its translation is CASSLMGVPTEAFF.

The chain carries TRBV3-1 (or the pseudogene TRBV3-2) and TRBJ1-2; D ambiguous. Germline V gene lookup returns CDR1 LGHDT and CDR2 YNNKEL (reference sequence). Trimming pared 1 base from V and 5 bases from J, leaving 8 bases between. This CDR3 is built from 13 residues. The CDR3 region is CASSQGGGYGYTF. Here the CDR3 DNA reads TGTGCCAGCAGCCAAGGGGGAGGTTATGGCTACACCTTC.

The chain carries TRBV7-3 and TRBJ2-7; tentative D call: TRBD1 (5 bases). CDR1 SGHTA and CDR2 FQGTGA come from the germline V gene. V lost 3 bases, J lost 3 bases, and 9 bases lay in between. CDR3 size: 13 residues. In DNA form, the CDR3 reads TGTGCCAGCAGCTTGGCCAGGGACTACGAGCAGTACTTC. Protein: CASSLARDYEQYF.

The J gene is TRBJ2-1, the V gene TRBV27; tentatively, D is TRBD2 (5 bases). This CDR3 has 15 amino acids. V dropped 3 bases and J dropped 12 bases, with 21 bases sitting between them. The V gene's germline CDR1 is MNHEY and CDR2 SMNVEV (reference sequence). CDR3 sequence: CASSLTRRALWSQFF. DNA for the CDR3: TGTGCCAGCAGTTTGACTCGGCGGGCCCTTTGGTCGCAGTTCTTC.

This rearrangement joins TRBV4-3 to TRBJ1-2, with D hard to call. Germline CDR1 is LGHNA and CDR2 is YSLEER. CDR3 size: 13 residues. V was pared by 3 bases and J by 4 bases, with 9 bases between. Here the CDR3 reads CASSQGASYGYTF. The CDR3 region has the DNA TGCGCCAGCAGCCAGGGTGCGAGCTATGGCTACACCTTC.

V gene TRBV18 combines with J gene TRBJ1-2; D call uncertain. The ends were cut back, 1 base at V and 6 bases at J, with 9 bases in the middle. Germline loops: CDR1 KGHSH, CDR2 LQKENI. The CDR3 consists of 13 residues. CDR3 nucleotides: TGTGCCAGCTCACCACAAACTCTGGATGGCTACACCTTC. Translation: CASSPQTLDGYTF. The full variable domain, with the rest looked up from reference TRBV18 and TRBJ1-2, is NAGVMQNPRHLVRRRGQEARLRCSPMKGHSHVYWYRQLPEEGLKFMVYLQKENIIDESGMPKERFSAEFPKEGPSILRIQQVVRGDSAAYFCASSPQTLDGYTFGSGTRLTVV.

J is TRBJ2-3 and V is TRBV10-3, with D perhaps given as TRBD1 or TRBD2 (5 bases each). V was clipped by 4 bases and J by 3 bases, with 11 bases between them. The germline gives CDR1 ENHRY, CDR2 SYGVKD. The CDR3 is made up of 14 amino acids. The DNA of the CDR3 is TGTGCCATCAGTGTTGGGACCAATACAGATACGCAGTATTTT. It yields the protein CAISVGTNTDTQYF.

This clone was counted a single time. The V and J genes are TRBV5-1 and TRBJ1-1, with D tentatively TRBD1 (5 bases). The CDR3 loop spans 14 amino acids. Germline lookup yields CDR1 SGHRS and CDR2 YFSETQ. The ends were cut back, 1 base at V and 1 base at J, with 8 bases in the middle. The CDR3 protein is CASSLPGRNTEAFF. The CDR3, as DNA: TGCGCCAGCAGCTTGCCAGGGCGGAACACTGAAGCTTTCTTT.

The V call is TRBV5-1, the J call TRBJ2-5; D call uncertain. V lost 4 bases and J 5 bases, leaving 15 bases between the germline ends. In germline, CDR1 is SGHRS, CDR2 YFSETQ. The CDR3 is 14 amino acids. The DNA for the CDR3 is TGCGCCAGCAGCCCCGGGCAGGCGTGGGAGACCCAGTACTTC. Translating it yields CASSPGQAWETQYF.

This chain links TRBV5-1 with TRBJ2-7, with 7 bases matching TRBD2. V was clipped by 1 base and J by 2 bases; unmatched bases: 18. Germline V gives CDR1 SGHRS, CDR2 YFSETQ. The CDR3 totals 19 residues. The CDR3, as DNA: TGCGCCAGCAGCTTGACCGGGTTTAGCTGGGGCGGGGGAACCTACGAGCAGTACTTC. Its protein is CASSLTGFSWGGGTYEQYF. The whole variable domain, remainder taken from reference TRBV5-1 and TRBJ2-7, is KAGVTQTPRYLIKTRGQQVTLSCSPISGHRSVSWYQQTPGQGLQFLFEYFSETQRNKGNFPGRFSGRQFSNSRSEMNVSTLELGDSALYLCASSLTGFSWGGGTYEQYFGPGTRLTVT.

V is TRBV5-1 and J is TRBJ1-4; D is uncertain. The CDR3 runs 14 residues. Germline loops: CDR1 SGHRS, CDR2 YFSETQ. The V end lost 0 bases, the J end lost 0 bases, and 3 bases lay between the germline ends. The CDR3 region is CASSLEATNEKLFF. The CDR3 bases are TGCGCCAGCAGCTTGGAGGCAACTAATGAAAAACTGTTTTTT.

The CDR3 reads CASCPNTGELFF. The CDR3 DNA follows: TGTGCCAGCTGTCCAAACACCGGGGAGCTGTTTTTT. The V gene is TRBV28, the J gene TRBJ2-2, with D unclear. The germline V and J ends were trimmed by 8 bases and 2 bases, with 6 bases remaining between them. The CDR3 contains 12 residues. The germline V gene encodes CDR1 MDHEN and CDR2 SYDVKM. The whole variable domain, filled in from reference TRBV28 and TRBJ2-2, reads DVKVTQSSRYLVKRTGEKVFLECVQDMDHENMFWYRQDPGLGLRLIYFSYDVKMKEKGDIPEGYSVSREKKERFSLILESASTNQTSMYLCASCPNTGELFFGEGSRLTVL.

The chain carries TRBV27 and TRBJ2-1; D might be TRBD1 or TRBD2, each matching 5 bases. The V and J ends lost 6 bases and 5 bases respectively, with 14 bases between them. CDR3 length equals 14 residues. Per germline, CDR1 MNHEY and CDR2 SMNVEV (reference sequence). CDR3 DNA: TGTGCCAGCAGAGGGCCGGGACCAGACAATGAGCAGTTCTTC. As protein: CASRGPGPDNEQFF.

This clone was counted once. The rearrangement joins TRBV24-1 to TRBJ2-5; D is undetermined. The CDR3 extends over 14 amino acids. The germline gives CDR1 KGHDR, CDR2 SFDVKD. V lost 4 bases and J lost 2, with 10 bases in between. This chain's CDR3 is CATSDRRPQETQYF. The CDR3 coding sequence is TGTGCCACCAGTGACCGTAGACCACAAGAGACCCAGTACTTC.

The V call is TRBV19, the J call TRBJ1-5; the D gene is possibly TRBD1 (6 bases). V lost 8 bases, J lost 7 bases, and 24 bases lay in between. Per germline, CDR1 LNHDA and CDR2 SQIVND (reference sequence). The CDR3 is 16 residues long. CDR3 protein: CASARKGLGRGQPQHF. DNA for the CDR3: TGTGCCAGTGCCAGGAAGGGGCTGGGTAGGGGGCAGCCCCAGCATTTT.

The rearrangement joins TRBV12-3 or TRBV12-4 to TRBJ1-1, with 8 nucleotides matching TRBD1. This CDR3 contains 13 residues. With 6 bases clipped from V and 5 bases from J, the junction kept 5 bases outside the gene matches. The CDR3 is CASSLTGETEAFF. CDR3 nucleotides: TGTGCCAGCAGCCTGACAGGGGAAACTGAAGCTTTCTTT.

J is TRBJ1-4 and V is TRBV27; TRBD1 might be the D (5 bases). The CDR3 sequence is 15 residues long. CDR1 and CDR2 from the germline V gene are MNHEY and SMNVEV (reference sequence). V was clipped by 6 bases and J by 8 bases, with 19 bases between them. Here the CDR3 reads CASSDYRDSGEKLFF. The CDR3 DNA reads as TGTGCCAGCAGCGACTACCGGGACTCAGGGGAAAAACTGTTTTTT.

V gene TRBV3-1 (or the pseudogene TRBV3-2) combines with J gene TRBJ2-3; D uncertain. Germline V gene sequence: CDR1 LGHDT, CDR2 YNNKEL (reference sequence). The CDR3 is 14 amino acids. V lost 1 base, J lost 7 bases, and 12 bases lay in between. CDR3 coding DNA: TGTGCCAGCAGCCAAGGGCCCGACGGGTATACGCAGTATTTT. Its translation is CASSQGPDGYTQYF.

The rearrangement uses TRBV7-2 and TRBJ2-1, with a weak D call TRBD1 (6 bases). The CDR3 spans 14 residues. V was cut by 4 bases and J by 3 bases, with 10 bases left in between. Germline V CDR1 and CDR2: SGHTA, FQGNSA. CDR3 protein: CASSSGHIYNEQFF. The DNA for the CDR3 is TGTGCCAGCAGCTCGGGACACATCTACAATGAGCAGTTCTTC.

This chain connects TRBV27 to TRBJ1-5; D call uncertain. Germline loops: CDR1 MNHEY, CDR2 SMNVEV (reference sequence). This CDR3 is 14 amino acids long. With 8 bases removed from V and 2 bases from J, the gap between germline ends came to 13 bases. In DNA form, the CDR3 reads TGTGCCAGCCAAAAGGGTGATCGCAATCAGCCCCAGCATTTT. It is translated as CASQKGDRNQPQHF.

The rearrangement links TRBV5-6 to TRBJ1-1; D remains unclear. CDR3 length: 14 residues. The germline V gene encodes CDR1 SGHDT and CDR2 YYEEEE. With 2 bases removed from V and 6 bases from J, the gap between germline ends came to 14 bases. The DNA of the CDR3 is TGTGCCAGCAGCTTTGAACTAACCGGGGCTGAAGCTTTCTTT. Translating gives CASSFELTGAEAFF.

The genes are TRBV7-9 and TRBJ2-1; 7 bases match TRBD2. Trimming took 5 bases from V and 8 from J; bases not matched to a gene: 9. There are 14 residues in the CDR3. Germline CDR1 reads SEHNR; CDR2 reads FQNEAQ (reference sequence). In nucleotides, the CDR3 is TGTGCCAGCAGCCCTGCGAGCGGGGCCCATGAGCAGTTCTTC. Its translation is CASSPASGAHEQFF.

The chain employs TRBV7-9 and TRBJ1-3, with TRBD1 matching over 7 bases. The V and J ends lost 3 bases and 8 bases, in that order; junction bases with no gene match: 7. Germline-derived CDR1 and CDR2 are SEHNR and FQNEAQ (reference sequence). CDR3 size: 14 residues. This chain's CDR3 is CASSFRGVGYTIYF. The CDR3 coding sequence is TGTGCCAGCAGCTTCAGGGGGGTTGGTTACACCATATATTTT.

This chain joins TRBV28 and TRBJ1-2; D is possibly TRBD1 (5 bases). Deletions cut 6 bases from V and 4 bases from J, with 12 bases between. This CDR3 is 13 amino acids long. Germline V CDR1 and CDR2: MDHEN, SYDVKM. The CDR3 loop is CASSADRTYGYTF. Written as DNA, the CDR3 is TGTGCCAGCAGCGCTGACAGAACCTATGGCTACACCTTC.

The V gene is TRBV29-1, the J gene TRBJ1-2; D is possibly TRBD1 (5 bases). Germline-derived CDR1 and CDR2 are SQVTM and ANQGSEA. There are 15 residues in the CDR3. The V and J ends lost 1 base and 0 bases respectively, with 12 bases between them. This CDR3 is CSVEGRDSSNYGYTF. In DNA form, the CDR3 reads TGCAGCGTTGAAGGTAGAGACAGTTCTAACTATGGCTACACCTTC.